Following are 2 T cell receptor beta chains from one sample sequenced in a study of cytomegalovirus exposure and HLA in healthy donors. PCR used 60 Vbeta primers and 13 Jbeta primers. The repertoire was sequenced with immunoSEQ multiplex PCR; TCRdb's copy has only in-frame clones and lacks some. The sample includes under 150,000 clones, about 80% of them seen just once. Source material: PBMCs. These receptors were obtained from a woman in her twenties or thirties in good health and CMV-seropositive.

This clone appeared a single time. V and J are TRBV5-1 and TRBJ2-2, with no clear D. The ends were cut back, 2 bases at V and 6 bases at J, with 8 bases in the middle. The CDR3 is 13 residues long. Germline CDR1 is SGHRS and CDR2 is YFSETQ. The CDR3 region is CASSFELPGELFF. The CDR3 bases are TGCGCCAGCAGCTTTGAGCTCCCCGGGGAGCTGTTTTTT.

There are a few counts of this clone. J is TRBJ2-5 and V is TRBV1; the table's D call, TRBD2, was not checked against the DNA. TRBV1 is labeled a pseudogene. CDR3 length equals 17 residues. The CDR3 here is CTSTHPRTSGDQETQYF. In nucleotides, the CDR3 is TGCACCAGCACCCATCCGCGGACTAGCGGGGACCAAGAGACCCAGTACTTC.